The following is a TCR beta chain sequence with its context. Those who donated were healthy HIV-negative adults, with no recent acute infections or vaccinations reported. The data were obtained in a study of shared clonotypes between healthy human individuals. CDR3 length: 15 residues. With ten immunoSEQ deep assay plates, unsorted PBMC DNA underwent sequencing. TCRdb's copy holds only in-frame clones and misses some; the assay was immunoSEQ multiplex PCR. The sample consists of 450,000 to 500,000 clones, approximately 82% of them appearing once. Specimen: PBMCs. The sequence was obtained from a woman aged 40 to 49 in good health. Some clones in this sample may be carry-over from other donors' samples. The chain joins TRBV21-1 to TRBJ2-1; the table's D call, TRBD2, was not checked against the DNA. TRBV21-1 is shown as a pseudogene. CDR3 residues: CASSKVRGRYNEQFF. CDR3 bases: TGTGCCAGCAGCAAAGTTCGCGGGAGGTACAATGAGCAGTTCTTC.